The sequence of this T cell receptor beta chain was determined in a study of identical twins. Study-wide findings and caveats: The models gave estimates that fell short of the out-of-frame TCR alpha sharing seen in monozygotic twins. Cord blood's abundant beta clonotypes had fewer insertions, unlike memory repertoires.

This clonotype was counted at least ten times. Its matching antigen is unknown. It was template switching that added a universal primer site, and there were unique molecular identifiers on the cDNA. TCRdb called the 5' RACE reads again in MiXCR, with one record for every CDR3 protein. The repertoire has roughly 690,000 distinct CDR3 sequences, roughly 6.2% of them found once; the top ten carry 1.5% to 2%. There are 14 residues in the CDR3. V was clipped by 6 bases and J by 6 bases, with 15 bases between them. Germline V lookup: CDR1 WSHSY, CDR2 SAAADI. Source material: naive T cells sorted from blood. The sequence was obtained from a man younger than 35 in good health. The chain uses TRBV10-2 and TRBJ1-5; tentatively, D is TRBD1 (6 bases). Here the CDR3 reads CASSSSGEGQPQHF. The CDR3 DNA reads TGCGCCAGCAGCAGTTCAGGGGAGGGTCAGCCCCAGCATTTT.